Listed below are T cell receptor beta chains from one sample, sequenced in a study of long-term antiretroviral therapy in people with HIV. The data were produced by immunoSEQ multiplex PCR, yet TCRdb's version contains in-frame clones alone and is incomplete. This table has 20,000 to 25,000 clones, over 75% appearing once. The sample here was unsorted PBMCs, taken approximately 2.5 years after starting antiretroviral therapy. These receptors were taken from a woman in her fifties or sixties with HIV. The CDR3 runs from the conserved cysteine through the conserved F or W. The D gene is left open where the match is weak. A row's size may be missing; if present it is once, few, many or a size class.

D gene,clone size,J gene,V gene,CDR3 protein,CDR3 DNA
NA,NA,TRBJ2-6,TRBV7-9,CASSQGATGANVLTF,TGTGCCAGCAGCCAAGGGGCAACCGGGGCCAACGTCCTGACTTTC
NA,NA,TRBJ2-5,TRBV14,CASSQGSLETQYF,TGTGCCAGCAGCCAAGGCTCCCTCGAGACCCAGTACTTC
NA,NA,TRBJ1-1,TRBV30,CAWSLLASGNTEAFF,TGTGCCTGGAGTCTTCTAGCTAGCGGTAACACTGAAGCTTTCTTT
NA,once,TRBJ2-4,TRBV5-6,CASSLDSPAGIQYF,TGTGCCAGCAGCTTGGATTCCCCGGCGGGCATTCAGTACTTC
NA,NA,TRBJ2-7,TRBV19,CASSTGGAPSYEQYF,TGTGCCAGTAGCACTGGGGGGGCACCCTCCTACGAGCAGTACTTC
TRBD2,NA,TRBJ2-3,TRBV14,CASSQEGRDYTDTQYF,TGTGCCAGCAGCCAAGAAGGCAGGGACTACACAGATACGCAGTATTTT
NA,NA,TRBJ1-5,TRBV4-3,CASSQEVEGQPQHF,TGCGCCAGCAGCCAAGAGGTGGAAGGGCAGCCCCAGCATTTT
NA,NA,TRBJ1-1,TRBV6-6,CASSYGGPTEAFF,TGTGCCAGCAGTTACGGGGGGCCCACTGAAGCTTTCTTT
NA,NA,TRBJ2-1,TRBV10-3,CAISEGVGGNEQFF,TGTGCCATCAGTGAGGGGGTAGGAGGCAATGAGCAGTTCTTC
TRBD2,NA,TRBJ2-7,TRBV10-2,CASSESRLAGGGEQYF,TGCGCCAGCAGTGAGTCGAGACTAGCGGGAGGAGGAGAGCAGTACTTC
NA,NA,TRBJ1-5,TRBV7-9,CASSVDSQPQHF,TGTGCCAGCAGCGTGGACAGTCAGCCCCAGCATTTT
TRBD1,NA,TRBJ2-3,TRBV6-5,CASSYSPGQGTDTQYF,TGTGCCAGCAGTTACTCGCCGGGACAGGGGACAGATACGCAGTATTTT
NA,once,TRBJ2-1,TRBV6-5,CASSYHLNPVENEQFF,TGTGCCAGCAGTTACCACTTAAACCCTGTGGAGAATGAGCAGTTCTTC
NA,NA,TRBJ2-7,TRBV9,CASSVTGERSEQYF,TGTGCCAGCAGCGTCACAGGAGAACGTAGCGAGCAGTACTTC
NA,NA,TRBJ2-2,TRBV5-4,CASSLKGNTGELFF,TGTGCCAGCAGCTTGAAGGGGAACACCGGGGAGCTGTTTTTT
NA,NA,TRBJ2-2,TRBV7-9,CASSSLLGLHTGELFF,TGTGCCAGCAGCTCCCTACTAGGACTTCACACCGGGGAGCTGTTTTTT
NA,NA,TRBJ2-7,TRBV28,CASSSVDSYEQYF,TGTGCCAGCAGTTCCGTGGACAGCTACGAGCAGTACTTC
NA,few,TRBJ1-5,TRBV7-9,CASSLEGEARPQHF,TGTGCCAGCAGCTTAGAAGGTGAGGCCAGGCCCCAGCATTTT
NA,NA,TRBJ2-3,TRBV30,CAWSPLLGTDTQYF,TGTGCCTGGAGTCCGCTTCTAGGGACAGATACGCAGTATTTT
NA,NA,TRBJ1-1,TRBV7-6,CASSEDRNTEAFF,TGTGCCAGCAGCGAGGACAGGAACACTGAAGCTTTCTTT
NA,NA,TRBJ2-7,TRBV5-4,CASSLRETAYEQYF,TGTGCCAGCAGCTTACGGGAGACGGCTTACGAGCAGTACTTC
NA,NA,TRBJ2-1,TRBV9,CASSVEGVAYNEQFF,TGTGCCAGCAGCGTAGAGGGGGTCGCCTACAATGAGCAGTTCTTC
NA,once,TRBJ2-1,TRBV7-9,CASSLLLGGSYEQFF,TGTGCCAGCAGCTTACTACTAGGGGGTTCCTATGAGCAGTTCTTC
TRBD1,NA,TRBJ1-2,TRBV4-1,CASSQEGRLGQAPYGYTF,TGCGCCAGCAGCCAAGAAGGGAGGTTGGGACAGGCGCCCTATGGCTACACCTTC
TRBD1,NA,TRBJ2-3,TRBV10-3,CAISPRDRADDTQYF,TGTGCCATCAGTCCCAGGGACAGGGCCGACGATACGCAGTATTTT
NA,NA,TRBJ2-5,TRBV11-2,CASSLDLQETQYF,TGTGCCAGCAGCTTGGACTTACAAGAGACCCAGTACTTC
NA,NA,TRBJ1-2,TRBV2,CASSDPGQPYGYTF,TGTGCCAGCAGTGATCCCGGACAGCCCTATGGCTACACCTTC
NA,NA,TRBJ2-7,TRBV11-2,CASSLALAYEQYF,TGTGCCAGCAGCTTAGCCTTGGCTTACGAGCAGTACTTC
NA,NA,TRBJ2-1,TRBV10-3,CAIGGGNEQFF,TGTGCCATCGGAGGGGGCAATGAGCAGTTCTTC
NA,NA,TRBJ1-2,TRBV5-4,CASSLGLPGFSNGYTF,TGTGCCAGCAGCTTGGGGCTCCCTGGGTTTTCGAATGGCTACACCTTC
TRBD1,NA,TRBJ2-1,TRBV19,CASSRGQEHEQFF,TGTGCCAGTAGCCGAGGACAGGAGCATGAGCAGTTCTTC
NA,once,TRBJ1-2,TRBV19,CASSITYRPLLYGYTF,TGTGCCAGTAGTATTACATACAGACCTCTTCTCTATGGCTACACCTTC
TRBD2,NA,TRBJ2-7,TRBV4-2,CASSHRLASYEQYF,TGTGCCAGCAGCCATCGACTAGCAAGCTACGAGCAGTACTTC
NA,NA,TRBJ1-5,TRBV7-3,CASSSRGRRCTINQPQHF,TGTGCCAGCAGCTCCCGGGGCCGGAGGTGCACAATCAATCAGCCCCAGCATTTT
TRBD1,NA,TRBJ1-5,TRBV6-5,CASSWGQHNQPQHF,TGTGCCAGCAGTTGGGGACAGCACAATCAGCCCCAGCATTTT
NA,once,TRBJ2-1,TRBV11-2,CASSSLAPYNEQFF,TGTGCCAGCAGCTCCCTAGCACCCTACAATGAGCAGTTCTTC
NA,NA,TRBJ1-2,TRBV28,CASSPSNYGYTF,TGTGCCAGCAGCCCTTCTAACTATGGCTACACCTTC
NA,NA,TRBJ2-3,TRBV19,CASSEQNDNTDTQYF,TGTGCCAGTAGTGAGCAGAACGACAACACAGATACGCAGTATTTT
NA,NA,TRBJ1-5,TRBV6-6,CASSSNRDQPQHF,TGTGCCAGCAGTTCTAACCGGGATCAGCCCCAGCATTTT
NA,NA,TRBJ2-1,TRBV20-1,CSASHENEQFF,TGCAGTGCTAGCCATGAAAATGAGCAGTTCTTC
NA,NA,TRBJ2-5,TRBV18,CASSPTEPQETQYF,TGTGCCAGCTCACCGACAGAACCACAAGAGACCCAGTACTTC
TRBD1,NA,TRBJ2-4,TRBV6-5,CASSLGQGGLNIQYF,TGTGCCAGCAGCCTAGGACAGGGTGGTTTAAACATTCAGTACTTC
TRBD2,NA,TRBJ2-1,TRBV7-8,CASSLATSGRDNEQFF,TGTGCCAGCAGCCTTGCGACTAGCGGGAGGGATAATGAGCAGTTCTTC
NA,NA,TRBJ1-5,TRBV10-3,CAIRGREDQPQHF,TGTGCCATCAGGGGCAGGGAGGATCAGCCCCAGCATTTT
TRBD1,few,TRBJ1-1,TRBV9,CASSVGGGGIEAFF,TGTGCCAGCAGCGTAGGGGGAGGGGGCATTGAAGCTTTCTTT
NA,NA,TRBJ2-1,TRBV7-9,CASSLILAIGYNEQFF,TGTGCCAGCAGCTTGATTCTAGCGATAGGGTACAATGAGCAGTTCTTC
TRBD2,NA,TRBJ2-3,TRBV10-3,CAISGTSGSPNGRTQYF,TGTGCCATCAGCGGGACTAGCGGGAGCCCTAATGGGAGGACGCAGTATTTT
TRBD2,NA,TRBJ2-7,TRBV5-8,CASSLAFTSGPGNDEQYF,TGTGCCAGCAGCTTGGCGTTCACTAGCGGACCCGGAAACGACGAGCAGTACTTC
TRBD2,NA,TRBJ2-3,TRBV7-7,CASSLGAPGGTQYF,TGTGCCAGCAGCTTAGGGGCACCGGGGGGAACGCAGTATTTT
NA,NA,TRBJ2-7,TRBV5-8,CASSLREGETYEQYF,TGTGCCAGCAGCTTGAGGGAGGGGGAGACCTACGAGCAGTACTTC
NA,NA,TRBJ2-6,TRBV5-1,CASSQGGSGANVLTF,TGCGCCAGCAGCCAGGGGGGCTCTGGGGCCAACGTCCTGACTTTC
NA,NA,TRBJ2-3,TRBV6-6,CASSDHSTDTQYF,TGTGCCAGCAGTGACCATAGCACAGATACGCAGTATTTT